This TCR beta chain was sequenced in a study of neurological immune-mediated disorders. MiXCR, run by TCRdb on the 5' RACE reads, gives a single entry per CDR3 protein. The repertoire has under 40,000 distinct CDR3 sequences, 7% to 8.5% of them found once; the top ten carry around 5%. In this sample, this clonotype turned up many times. The germline V gene encodes CDR1 LNHDA and CDR2 SQIVND (reference sequence). This CDR3 is 14 amino acids long. Trimming removed 3 bases at V and 0 bases at J, with 6 bases between. Sequencing was done on a sample of CD4+ T cells from blood. This TCR came from a man between 45 and 60 years old in good health. The chain uses TRBV19 and TRBJ2-4; D gene unclear. In nucleotides, the CDR3 is TGTGCCAGTAGTATCCTGGTAGCCAAAAACATTCAGTACTTC. As protein: CASSILVAKNIQYF. Looking up the rest from reference TRBV19 and TRBJ2-4 gives the full variable domain: DGGITQSPKYLFRKEGQNVTLSCEQNLNHDAMYWYRQDPGQGLRLIYYSQIVNDFQKGDIAEGYSVSREKKESFPLTVTSAQKNPTAFYLCASSILVAKNIQYFGAGTRLSVL.